This TCR beta chain was captured in a study of identical twins. Turning to this clonotype: Its antigen is not identified.

TCRdb passed the 5' RACE reads through MiXCR, listing each CDR3 protein once. The sample holds some 790,000 distinct CDR3 sequences; about 18% are singletons and the top ten take 10% to 15%. Study results and limitations: The abundant beta clonotypes from cord blood had fewer insertions, and memory repertoires had none of this.

CDR1 and CDR2 from the germline V gene are LGHNA and YSLEER. V was pared by 0 bases and J by 4 bases, with 13 bases between. The CDR3 is made up of 16 amino acids. A further study also used this sample, focusing on T cells expressing NK-cell markers.

Sequenced sample: PBMCs. The receptor was isolated from a young woman in good health. This chain connects TRBV4-3 to TRBJ2-1; tentatively, D is TRBD1 (6 bases). The CDR3 region is CASSQDPRGHYNEQFF. CDR3 nucleotides: TGCGCCAGCAGCCAAGATCCCCGGGGACATTACAATGAGCAGTTCTTC.